Listed below are T cell receptor beta chains from one sample, sequenced in a study of T cells after posttransplantation cyclophosphamide. Measured with immunoSEQ multiplex PCR; TCRdb has only the in-frame clones, and not every one. The sample holds around 23,000 clones; approximately 83% are singletons and the top ten take roughly 2.2%. Source: PBMCs, taken 362 days after allogeneic stem cell transplant with calcineurin inhibitor and methotrexate. The receptors were gathered from a female patient aged 25-39 years who received an allogeneic stem cell transplant from an unrelated donor, was CMV-positive, and had acute and chronic GVHD. Some T cells may originate from the graft donor. Both conserved end residues are part of each CDR3. The D gene is left open where the match is weak. Some rows have no size entry. The others give once, few or many, or a class for an expanded clone.

v_call	j_call	d_call	clone_size	cdr3_nt	cdr3_aa
TRBV7-2	TRBJ2-7	-	-	TGTGCCAGCAGCTTAGGGGCCGGGAACTCCTACGAGCAGTACTTC	CASSLGAGNSYEQYF
TRBV7-9	TRBJ2-7	-	-	TGTGCCAGCAGCTACTCACAGGGACGGTACGAGCAGTACTTC	CASSYSQGRYEQYF
TRBV5-1	TRBJ1-2	-	-	TGCGCCAGCAGCTTGGGATCGACAGGTGATGGCTACACCTTC	CASSLGSTGDGYTF
TRBV6-1	TRBJ1-2	TRBD1	once	TGTGCCAGCAGTGAAGGATGGACAGGGATCGGCTACACCTTC	CASSEGWTGIGYTF
TRBV28	TRBJ2-1	TRBD2	-	TGTGCCAGCAGTCCCAGGGTAGCGGGAGGAAATGAGCAGTTCTTC	CASSPRVAGGNEQFF
TRBV6-1	TRBJ2-7	TRBD1	-	TGTGCCAGCGGGGGGACAGGGATCGGCTACGAGCAGTACTTC	CASGGTGIGYEQYF
TRBV6-5	TRBJ2-1	-	-	TGTGCCCCCCAAGGAGTTCCGGGCAATGAGCAGTTCTTC	CAPQGVPGNEQFF
TRBV4-3	TRBJ2-1	TRBD2	-	TGCGCCAGCAGCCAAGATTTCGTGGGCACTAGCGGGGAGCAGTTCTTC	CASSQDFVGTSGEQFF
TRBV6-5	TRBJ2-2	-	-	TGTGCCAGCACTCCTGGTGGGACTTTCACCGGGGAGCTGTTTTTT	CASTPGGTFTGELFF
TRBV5-1	TRBJ2-7	TRBD1	once	TGCGCCAGCAGCTGGGACAGGGTCCTACCCCTTCCGCAGTACTTC	CASSWDRVLPLPQYF
TRBV7-9	TRBJ2-5	-	-	TGTGCCAGCAGCTTTAGACAGATGGAAGAGACCCAGTACTTC	CASSFRQMEETQYF
TRBV5-6	TRBJ2-7	-	-	TGTGCCAGCAGCTTGCCTATGGGCCACGAGCAGTACTTC	CASSLPMGHEQYF
TRBV9	TRBJ2-2	-	-	TGTGCCAGCAGCAACGGAGGTGCCGGGGAGCTGTTTTTT	CASSNGGAGELFF
TRBV6-5	TRBJ1-6	-	-	TGTGCCAGCAGTACGTCTAGCTCCTATAATTCACCCCTCCACTTT	CASSTSSSYNSPLHF
TRBV7-3	TRBJ2-7	TRBD1	-	TGTGCCAGCAGCTTGACAGGGGGCGAGCAGTACTTC	CASSLTGGEQYF
TRBV7-2	TRBJ2-1	-	-	TGTGCCAGCAGCTTAGCGTCTAGCTCTGGGCAGTTCTTC	CASSLASSSGQFF
TRBV10-3	TRBJ2-2	TRBD1	-	TGTGCCATCAGTGATTTCGGGACAGGGGGGGGTAACGGGGAGCTGTTTTTT	CAISDFGTGGGNGELFF
TRBV18	TRBJ2-1	TRBD2	-	TGTGCCAGCTCACCACTGGGGCCTAGCGGGGAGCAGTTCTTC	CASSPLGPSGEQFF
TRBV7-3	TRBJ2-1	TRBD2	-	TGTGCCAGCAGCTTCGCGGGGGTCCTTAATGAGCAGTTCTTC	CASSFAGVLNEQFF
TRBV5-6	TRBJ1-1	TRBD1	-	TGTGCCAGCAGCATCGGGACAGGGTGGGGCACTGAAGCTTTCTTT	CASSIGTGWGTEAFF
TRBV7-7	TRBJ2-5	TRBD1	-	TGTGCTAGCAGCCGAGGGGGCGCGGAAGGGACCCAGTACTTC	CASSRGGAEGTQYF
TRBV19	TRBJ1-2	-	-	TGTGCCACTCTACAGGGATCTTACACCTTC	CATLQGSYTF
TRBV5-4	TRBJ1-1	-	-	TGTGCCAGCAGCTTTGCGGGGGGTAGGGACACTGAAGCTTTCTTT	CASSFAGGRDTEAFF
TRBV19	TRBJ2-7	TRBD2	-	TGTGCCAGTAGTATGAATAGCGGGAGTCAAAGCGAGCAGTACTTC	CASSMNSGSQSEQYF
TRBV2	TRBJ1-3	-	few	TGTGCCAGCAGTGGCGAACCCAACACCATATATTTT	CASSGEPNTIYF
TRBV6-5	TRBJ2-7	TRBD1	once	TGTGCCAGCAGTCCCCGGGGAGGACAGGGCGAGCAGTACTTC	CASSPRGGQGEQYF
TRBV2	TRBJ1-1	-	-	TGTGCCAGCACGCGAGATGTCAGGGTCGGTTGTTTCTTT	CASTRDVRVGCFF
TRBV6-5	TRBJ1-5	-	-	TGTGCCAGCAGTTACTCGAGGTGGGATCAGCCCCAGCATTTT	CASSYSRWDQPQHF
TRBV9	TRBJ1-3	-	-	TGTGCCAGCAGCAGGGACATTACCTCTGGAAACACCATATATTTT	CASSRDITSGNTIYF
TRBV27	TRBJ2-6	-	-	TGTGCCAGCAGCCCTTTGGGGAGCTCTGGGGCCAACGTCCTGACTTTC	CASSPLGSSGANVLTF
TRBV6-5	TRBJ2-1	TRBD2	-	TGTGCCAGCAGTTGGGGGGGGGACCGCAATGAGCAGTTCTTC	CASSWGGDRNEQFF
TRBV18	TRBJ2-7	-	-	TGTGCCAGCTCATCCGTGACAGGAATCCCCTACGAGCAGTACTTC	CASSSVTGIPYEQYF
TRBV2	TRBJ1-5	TRBD1	few	TGTGCCAGCAGTATAACAGGGGGAAACATTCAGCCCCAGCATTTT	CASSITGGNIQPQHF
TRBV10-3	TRBJ2-3	TRBD2	once	TGTGCCATCAGGGAACTAGCGGGAGAGGAAGATACGCAGTATTTT	CAIRELAGEEDTQYF
TRBV4-3	TRBJ2-1	-	once	TGCGCCAGCAGCCAAATCCGCGACAATGAGCAGTTCTTC	CASSQIRDNEQFF
TRBV30	TRBJ1-1	-	few	TGTGCCTGGAGTGGTAGGACTGGAGAAGCTTTCTTT	CAWSGRTGEAFF
TRBV28	TRBJ1-5	TRBD1	-	TGTGCCAGCAGTTCACGACAGGGGTTAAAAAGCAATCAGCCCCAGCATTTT	CASSSRQGLKSNQPQHF
TRBV10-3	TRBJ1-2	TRBD1	once	TGTGCCATCAGTAGGACAGGGCAGATTGATGGCTACACCTTC	CAISRTGQIDGYTF
TRBV30	TRBJ2-2	-	-	TGTGCCACGGGGGGCCCCGCGAACACCGGGGAGCTGTTTTTT	CATGGPANTGELFF
TRBV7-9	TRBJ1-6	TRBD1	-	TGTGCCAGCAGCTTCCTACCGGGACAGGGGGGTTCACCCCTCCACTTT	CASSFLPGQGGSPLHF